Below, 20 T cell receptor beta chains from the same sample are listed, as sequenced in a study of cytomegalovirus exposure and HLA in healthy donors (dated by TCRdb to 2016 to 2017). The protocol used for the library was the immunoSEQ multiplex PCR assay. For the multiplex PCR, a mixture combining 60 forward primers for TCR Vbeta segments and 13 reverse primers for TCR Jbeta segments was used. The table comes from immuneACCESS by way of TCRdb, which keeps in-frame sequences with V and J called. Part of the clones is missing from these tables; in studies checked, under half for an unresolved V gene and the rest for unknown reasons. In this sample the table shows tens of thousands of clones, under 80% of which occur a single time. Together, the top ten hold 1.1% to 1.5% of the sample. Specimen: PBMCs. Every receptor here comes from a male donor in good health and CMV-seronegative.

This chain uses TRBV18 with TRBJ1-5; 10 bases agree with TRBD1. CDR1 KGHSH and CDR2 LQKENI come from the germline V gene. The CDR3 is 14 residues long. Trimming took 3 bases from V and 6 from J; bases not matched to a gene: 2. CDR3 sequence reads: CASSPGDRGQPQHF. CDR3 bases: TGTGCCAGCTCACCGGGGGACAGGGGTCAGCCCCAGCATTTT.

The chain links TRBV10-3 to TRBJ1-2; D call uncertain. Trimming took 7 bases from V and 4 from J, leaving 7 bases between them. There are 11 residues in the CDR3. Germline V lookup: CDR1 ENHRY, CDR2 SYGVKD. In DNA form, the CDR3 reads TGTGCCATCACCGCGGGCTATGGCTACACCTTC. Protein product: CAITAGYGYTF.

This chain joins TRBV28 and TRBJ2-1, with a tentative D call TRBD2 (6 bases). The CDR3 covers 13 residues. Between the trimmed V and J ends, which lost 7 bases and 4 bases, there was a span of 11 bases. Germline values: CDR1 MDHEN, CDR2 SYDVKM. CDR3 sequence (DNA): TGTGCCAGCACCGGGACTCCGTACAATGAGCAGTTCTTC. The encoded protein is CASTGTPYNEQFF.

The chain has TRBV28 and TRBJ1-1, with a tentative D call TRBD1 (5 bases). The germline V and J ends were trimmed by 4 bases and 0 bases, with 18 bases remaining between them. This CDR3 contains 17 residues. CDR1 is MDHEN, CDR2 SYDVKM, per germline. The DNA of the CDR3 is TGTGCCAGCAGTTCCCCCTCTAAAGGGGCGTTGAACACTGAAGCTTTCTTT. This codes for CASSSPSKGALNTEAFF. Filled out from reference TRBV28 and TRBJ1-1, the complete variable domain reads DVKVTQSSRYLVKRTGEKVFLECVQDMDHENMFWYRQDPGLGLRLIYFSYDVKMKEKGDIPEGYSVSREKKERFSLILESASTNQTSMYLCASSSPSKGALNTEAFFGQGTRLTVV.

The chain carries TRBV7-8 and TRBJ2-1; D ambiguous. Germline V CDR1 and CDR2: SGHVS, FQNEAQ. The CDR3 is made up of 13 amino acids. V was cut by 1 base and J by 4 bases, with 5 bases left in between. The CDR3 loop is CASSLVTYNEQFF. In nucleotides, the CDR3 is TGTGCCAGCAGCTTAGTAACTTACAATGAGCAGTTCTTC.

V usage is TRBV19 and J usage is TRBJ1-5, with D unresolved. Germline V gene lookup returns CDR1 LNHDA and CDR2 SQIVND (reference sequence). There are 14 residues in the CDR3. V lost 8 bases to trimming and J lost 3 bases, with 14 bases between them. The chain's CDR3 is CASGLFGVNQPQHF. CDR3 coding DNA: TGTGCCAGTGGGTTGTTCGGGGTCAATCAGCCCCAGCATTTT.

The rearrangement joins TRBV5-1 to TRBJ2-1, with 10 bases fitting TRBD2. Per the germline V gene, CDR1 is SGHRS and CDR2 is YFSETQ. V trimming: 3 bases; J trimming: 7 bases; junction bases outside the gene matches: 4. The CDR3 totals 14 residues. In DNA form, the CDR3 reads TGCGCCAGCAGCTCAGCGGGAGGGTCGAATGAGCAGTTCTTC. Translated: CASSSAGGSNEQFF.

V gene TRBV5-1 combines with J gene TRBJ2-1; the match to TRBD1 covers 9 bases. CDR3 size: 15 residues. Germline CDR1 reads SGHRS; CDR2 reads YFSETQ. Trimming removed 4 bases from V and 1 base from J; junction bases left unmatched: 3. DNA for the CDR3: TGCGCCAGCAGCCGGACAGGGGCGTCCTACAATGAGCAGTTCTTC. Residues: CASSRTGASYNEQFF.

V gene TRBV6-5 combines with J gene TRBJ1-3; 8 nucleotides agree with TRBD1. Germline trimming cut 5 bases from V and 6 bases from J; bases unmatched to any gene: 6. Germline CDR1 and CDR2: MNHEY and SVGAGI. This CDR3 has 14 amino acids. The CDR3 DNA reads TGTGCCAGCAGTAATGACAGGGGAGAAAACACCATATATTTT. It is translated as CASSNDRGENTIYF.

This clone was observed a single time. The chain uses TRBV27 and TRBJ2-3, with 8 bases aligning to TRBD1. Germline loops: CDR1 MNHEY, CDR2 SMNVEV (reference sequence). The CDR3 sequence is 14 residues long. With 4 bases clipped from V and 1 base from J, the junction kept 1 base outside the gene matches. The DNA for the CDR3 is TGTGCCAGCAGTTGGGGACAGGGCACAGATACGCAGTATTTT. Residues: CASSWGQGTDTQYF.

The gene calls are TRBV5-1 and TRBJ2-2, with 8 bases lining up with TRBD2. Germline V gives CDR1 SGHRS, CDR2 YFSETQ. The CDR3 loop spans 16 amino acids. V lost 5 bases, J lost 1 base, and 7 bases stayed unmatched. CDR3 nucleotides: TGCGCCAGCAGTCTTATAACTAGCGGGAACACCGGGGAGCTGTTTTTT. It encodes CASSLITSGNTGELFF.

The gene calls are TRBV2 and TRBJ1-2, with D perhaps TRBD1 (5 bases). The CDR3 sequence is 13 residues long. V lost 6 bases to trimming and J lost 1 base, with 9 bases between them. CDR1 is SNHLY and CDR2 is FYNNEI in the germline V gene. The CDR3 coding sequence is TGTGCCAGCAGCGCTGACAGTAACTATGGCTACACCTTC. This codes for CASSADSNYGYTF. Full variable domain (outside the CDR3, taken from reference TRBV2 and TRBJ1-2): EPEVTQTPSHQVTQMGQEVILRCVPISNHLYFYWYRQILGQKVEFLVSFYNNEISEKSEIFDDQFSVERPDGSNFTLKIRSTKLEDSAMYFCASSADSNYGYTFGSGTRLTVV.

This clone was seen once. The CDR3 sequence is CASSQGFSGGTEQFF. The CDR3 DNA reads as TGCGCCAGCAGCCAAGGTTTCTCGGGGGGCACGGAGCAGTTCTTC. The chain uses TRBV4-3 and TRBJ2-1, with D possibly TRBD2 on 7 matching bases. Germline V CDR1 and CDR2: LGHNA, YSLEER. V lost 1 base and J lost 10, with 17 bases in between. This CDR3 is built from 15 residues.

The chain combines TRBV6-1 with TRBJ1-1; D is possibly TRBD1 (6 bases). The CDR3 runs 16 residues. Trimming removed 1 base from V and 1 base from J, with 13 bases in between. Germline CDR1 and CDR2: MNHNS and SASEGT. The CDR3 protein is CASSEVAGVGNTEAFF. The CDR3 nucleotides read TGTGCCAGCAGTGAAGTGGCAGGGGTGGGGAACACTGAAGCTTTCTTT.

This clone was counted between two and nine times. This chain uses TRBV18 with TRBJ2-5; D might be TRBD1 (6 bases). The J call is in doubt because the DNA end fits TRBJ2-7 better. From germline, CDR1 is KGHSH and CDR2 LQKENI. The CDR3 is 15 residues long. The CDR3 protein is CASSPDRTRTYEQYF. The CDR3, as DNA: TGTGCCAGCTCCCCCGACAGGACAAGAACCTACGAGCAGTACTTC.

The J gene is TRBJ2-5, the V gene TRBV5-8, with 10 nucleotides matching TRBD1. The CDR3 covers 15 residues. In germline, CDR1 is SGHTS, CDR2 YDEGEE. The V and J ends lost 0 bases and 5 bases, in that order; junction bases with no gene match: 4. The CDR3: CASSLGQGARETQYF. The CDR3 DNA reads as TGTGCCAGCAGCTTGGGACAGGGGGCGAGGGAGACCCAGTACTTC. Filled out from reference TRBV5-8 and TRBJ2-5, the complete variable domain reads EAGVTQSPTHLIKTRGQQATLRCSPISGHTSVYWYQQALGLGLQFLLWYDEGEERNRGNFPPRFSGRQFPNYSSELNVNALELEDSALYLCASSLGQGARETQYFGPGTRLLVL.

In its sample, this clone was seen once. This chain connects TRBV5-6 to TRBJ1-4, with D possibly matching TRBD1 (5 bases). CDR3 size: 15 residues. CDR1 is SGHDT, CDR2 YYEEEE, per germline. The ends were cut back, 4 bases at V and 4 bases at J, with 14 bases in the middle. In nucleotides, the CDR3 is TGTGCCAGCAGCGTACGGACACGAGATAATGAAAAACTGTTTTTT. This gives the protein CASSVRTRDNEKLFF.

This clone was seen a handful of times. This chain joins TRBV28 and TRBJ1-5, with D perhaps TRBD1 (6 bases). V was cut by 4 bases and J by 7 bases, with 11 bases left in between. Germline lookup yields CDR1 MDHEN and CDR2 SYDVKM. The CDR3 spans 13 residues. The CDR3 DNA follows: TGTGCCAGCAGTTCCAGCCAGGGGCAGCCCCAGCATTTT. Residues: CASSSSQGQPQHF.

The chain links TRBV28 to TRBJ1-1; 8 nucleotides align to TRBD1. The CDR3 sequence is 14 residues long. J was trimmed by 4 bases and V by 4 bases; bases with no gene match: 5. The germline gives CDR1 MDHEN, CDR2 SYDVKM. In DNA form, the CDR3 reads TGTGCCAGCAGTTGGGGGACAGGACCCACTGAAGCTTTCTTT. Translated, it gives CASSWGTGPTEAFF.

The chain has TRBV11-2 and TRBJ1-1; possibly TRBD1 for D (5 bases). V dropped 8 bases and J dropped 6 bases, with 13 bases sitting between them. Per the germline V gene, CDR1 is SGHAT and CDR2 is FQNNGV. The CDR3 spans 12 residues. The CDR3 sequence is CASGPRGSEAFF. Here the CDR3 DNA reads TGTGCCAGCGGGCCTCGGGGGTCTGAAGCTTTCTTT.